This entry concerns a single T cell receptor beta chain. With V trimmed by 4 bases and J by 3 bases, 11 bases remained unmatched. Germline-derived CDR1 and CDR2 are SGDLS and YYNGEE. This CDR3 spans 16 amino acids. Original handling: Reference gene primer amplification yielded estimated nucleated cell counts. This table comes from immunoSEQ multiplex PCR, and its TCRdb copy is limited to in-frame clones, with some not included. V and J calls plus clone size are reproduced from that table; the DNA served to infer D and trimming. The repertoire includes roughly 290,000 clones, approximately 84% of them detected once, and around 2.1% sits in the top ten. This sample stems from a study of blood T cell repertoires in COVID-19. Study information: Specimens from acute and convalescent COVID-19 originated in the United States, Italy and Spain. PBMCs, B-cell-depleted T cells, or T cells were the source of the cDNA or gDNA that made up the material.

The chain employs TRBV9 and TRBJ2-7; TRBD1 aligns across 9 bases. The source material was peripheral blood. This sequence was found in a woman between 25 and 40 years old who had recovered from COVID-19. The CDR3 coding sequence is TGTGCCAGCAGCCCAAGCTCCGGGACAGGGAACTACGAGCAGTACTTC. Translated: CASSPSSGTGNYEQYF.